This T cell receptor beta chain was sequenced in a study of cytomegalovirus exposure and HLA in healthy donors. Primers included in the PCR were 60 Vbeta and 13 Jbeta primers. Repertoires were generated with immunoSEQ multiplex PCR, while TCRdb's copy carries only in-frame clones and drops some. The sample contains some 130,000 clones, approximately 61% of which appear only once. Trimming took off 5 bases at V and 2 bases at J, with 13 bases between the two ends. This CDR3 is 14 amino acids long. CDR1 SGHAT and CDR2 FQNNGV come from the germline V gene. Specimen: PBMCs. The chain carries TRBV11-2 and TRBJ2-7; no clear D gene. This receptor was taken from a human donor in good health. CDR3 residues: CASSPPGVPYEQYF. In DNA, the CDR3 is TGTGCCAGCAGCCCCCCCGGAGTTCCCTACGAGCAGTACTTC. Full variable domain (outside the CDR3, taken from reference TRBV11-2 and TRBJ2-7): EAGVAQSPRYKIIEKRQSVAFWCNPISGHATLYWYQQILGQGPKLLIQFQNNGVVDDSQLPKDRFSAERLKGVDSTLKIQPAKLEDSAVYLCASSPPGVPYEQYFGPGTRLTVT.